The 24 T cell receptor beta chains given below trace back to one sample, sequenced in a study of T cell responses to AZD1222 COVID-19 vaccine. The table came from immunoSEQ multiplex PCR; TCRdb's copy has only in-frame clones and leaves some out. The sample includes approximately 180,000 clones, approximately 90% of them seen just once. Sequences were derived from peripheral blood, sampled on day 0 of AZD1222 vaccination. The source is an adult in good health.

The CDR3 bases are TGTGCCAGCAGTTACGACGGTTACACTGAAGCTTTCTTT. Its translation is CASSYDGYTEAFF. The rearrangement joins TRBV6-6 to TRBJ1-1; no reliable D call. V was clipped by 2 bases and J by 3 bases, with 7 bases between them. The CDR3 covers 13 residues. CDR1 is MNHNY and CDR2 is SVGAGI in the germline V gene (reference sequence).

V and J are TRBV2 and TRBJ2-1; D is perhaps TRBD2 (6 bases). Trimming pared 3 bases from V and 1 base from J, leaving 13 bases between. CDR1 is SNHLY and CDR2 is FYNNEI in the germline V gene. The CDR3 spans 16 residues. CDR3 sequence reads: CASSEDAGRSYNEQFF. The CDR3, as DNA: TGTGCCAGCAGTGAGGATGCAGGGAGGTCCTACAATGAGCAGTTCTTC.

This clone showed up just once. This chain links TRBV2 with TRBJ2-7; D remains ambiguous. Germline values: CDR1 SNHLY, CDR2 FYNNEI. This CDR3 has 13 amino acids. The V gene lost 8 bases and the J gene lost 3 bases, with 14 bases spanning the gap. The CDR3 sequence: CASLYGHLYEQYF. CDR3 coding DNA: TGTGCCAGCTTATACGGGCACCTCTACGAGCAGTACTTC.

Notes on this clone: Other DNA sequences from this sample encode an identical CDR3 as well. The DNA for the CDR3 is TGCAGTGCTAGAGACAGCTATGGCTACACCTTC. As protein: CSARDSYGYTF. The chain has TRBV20-1 and TRBJ1-2, with D uncertain. The CDR3 covers 11 residues. Trimming stripped 0 bases from V and 4 bases from J, with 3 bases between. Germline CDR1 reads DFQATT; CDR2 reads SNEGSKA (reference sequence).

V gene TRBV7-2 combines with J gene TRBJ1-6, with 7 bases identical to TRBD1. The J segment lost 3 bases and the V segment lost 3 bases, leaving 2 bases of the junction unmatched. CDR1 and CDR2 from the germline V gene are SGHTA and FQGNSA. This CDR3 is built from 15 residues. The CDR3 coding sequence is TGTGCCAGCAGCTTCGGGGACAGCTATAATTCACCCCTCCACTTT. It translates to CASSFGDSYNSPLHF.

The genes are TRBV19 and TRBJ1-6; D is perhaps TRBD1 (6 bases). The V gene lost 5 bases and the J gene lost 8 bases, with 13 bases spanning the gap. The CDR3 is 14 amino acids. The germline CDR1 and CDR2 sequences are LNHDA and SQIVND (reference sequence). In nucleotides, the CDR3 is TGTGCCAGTAGTCGGGCAGGGGATTATTCACCCCTCCACTTT. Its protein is CASSRAGDYSPLHF.

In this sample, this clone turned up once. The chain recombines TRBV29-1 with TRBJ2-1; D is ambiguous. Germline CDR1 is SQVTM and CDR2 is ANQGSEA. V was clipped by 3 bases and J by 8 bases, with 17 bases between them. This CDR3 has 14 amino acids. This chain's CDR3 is CSVEVQVRFYEQFF. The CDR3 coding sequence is TGCAGCGTTGAGGTTCAGGTTAGGTTCTATGAGCAGTTCTTC.

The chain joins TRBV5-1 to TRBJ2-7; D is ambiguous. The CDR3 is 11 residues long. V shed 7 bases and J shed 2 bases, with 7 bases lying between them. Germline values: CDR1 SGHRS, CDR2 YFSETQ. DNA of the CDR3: TGCGCCAGCCACGACACCTACGAGCAGTACTTC. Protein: CASHDTYEQYF. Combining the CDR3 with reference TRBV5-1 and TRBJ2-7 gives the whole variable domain KAGVTQTPRYLIKTRGQQVTLSCSPISGHRSVSWYQQTPGQGLQFLFEYFSETQRNKGNFPGRFSGRQFSNSRSEMNVSTLELGDSALYLCASHDTYEQYFGPGTRLTVT.

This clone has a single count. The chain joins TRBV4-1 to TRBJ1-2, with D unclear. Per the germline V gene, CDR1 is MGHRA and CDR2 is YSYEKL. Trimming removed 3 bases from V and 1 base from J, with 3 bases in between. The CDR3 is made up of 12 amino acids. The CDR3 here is CASSQVNYGYTF. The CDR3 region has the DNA TGCGCCAGCAGCCAGGTTAACTATGGCTACACCTTC.

CDR3 amino acids: CAWSWQGNTEAFF. The CDR3 bases are TGTGCCTGGAGTTGGCAGGGGAACACTGAAGCTTTCTTT. V is TRBV30 and J is TRBJ1-1; TRBD1 might be the D (5 bases). CDR1 is GTSNPN, CDR2 SVGIG, per germline (reference sequence). The CDR3 consists of 13 residues. V shed 2 bases and J shed 1 base, with 8 bases lying between them.

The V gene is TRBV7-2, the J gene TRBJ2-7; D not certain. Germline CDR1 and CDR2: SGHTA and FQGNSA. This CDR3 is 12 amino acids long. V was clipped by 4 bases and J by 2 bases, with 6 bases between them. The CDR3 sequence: CASSSSAYEQYF. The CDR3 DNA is TGTGCCAGCAGCTCCAGCGCCTACGAGCAGTACTTC.

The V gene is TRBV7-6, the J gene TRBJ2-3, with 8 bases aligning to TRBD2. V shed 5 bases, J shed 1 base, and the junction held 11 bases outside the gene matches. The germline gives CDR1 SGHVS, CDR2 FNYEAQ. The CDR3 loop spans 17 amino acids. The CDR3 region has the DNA TGTGCCAGCAGCGAAGCGGGGGCGCTCCCTGGCACAGATACGCAGTATTTT. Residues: CASSEAGALPGTDTQYF.

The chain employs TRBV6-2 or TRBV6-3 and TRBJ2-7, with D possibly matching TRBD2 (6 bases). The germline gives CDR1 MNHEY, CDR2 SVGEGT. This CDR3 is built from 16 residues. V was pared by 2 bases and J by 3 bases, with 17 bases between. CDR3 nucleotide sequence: TGTGCCAGCAGTTACCCTCAAAGGAGGGTTGACTACGAGCAGTACTTC. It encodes CASSYPQRRVDYEQYF.

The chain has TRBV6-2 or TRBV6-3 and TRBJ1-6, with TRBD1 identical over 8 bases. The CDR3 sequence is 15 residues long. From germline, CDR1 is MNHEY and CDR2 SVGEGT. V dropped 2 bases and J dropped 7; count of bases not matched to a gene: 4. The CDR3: CASSYEGQENSPLHF. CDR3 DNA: TGTGCCAGCAGTTACGAGGGACAGGAGAATTCACCCCTCCACTTT.

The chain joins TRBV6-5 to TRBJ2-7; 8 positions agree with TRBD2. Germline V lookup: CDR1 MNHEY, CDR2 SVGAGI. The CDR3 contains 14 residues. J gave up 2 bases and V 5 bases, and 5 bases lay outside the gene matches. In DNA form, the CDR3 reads TGTGCCAGCAGTATTATTAGCGGGGCCTACGAGCAGTACTTC. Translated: CASSIISGAYEQYF.

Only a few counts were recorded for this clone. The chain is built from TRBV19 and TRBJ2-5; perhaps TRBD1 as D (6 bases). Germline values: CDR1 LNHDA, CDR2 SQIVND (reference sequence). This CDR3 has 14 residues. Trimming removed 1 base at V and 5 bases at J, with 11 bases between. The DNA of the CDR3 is TGTGCCAGTAGTATAGGAGGGGGATTGGAGACCCAGTACTTC. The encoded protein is CASSIGGGLETQYF.

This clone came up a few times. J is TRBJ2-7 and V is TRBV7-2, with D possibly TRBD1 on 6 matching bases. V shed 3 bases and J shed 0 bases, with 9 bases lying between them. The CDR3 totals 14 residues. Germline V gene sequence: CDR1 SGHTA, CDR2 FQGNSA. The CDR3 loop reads CASSFADSSYEQYF. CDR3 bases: TGTGCCAGCAGCTTCGCGGACAGCTCCTACGAGCAGTACTTC.

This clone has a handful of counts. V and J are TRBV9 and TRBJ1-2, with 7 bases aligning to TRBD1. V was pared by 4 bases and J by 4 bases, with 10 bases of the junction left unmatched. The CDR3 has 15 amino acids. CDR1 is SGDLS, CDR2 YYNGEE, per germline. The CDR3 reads CASSRDRAVGYGYTF. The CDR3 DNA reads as TGTGCCAGCAGCCGTGACAGGGCGGTAGGCTATGGCTACACCTTC. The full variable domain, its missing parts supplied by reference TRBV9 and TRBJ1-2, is DSGVTQTPKHLITATGQRVTLRCSPRSGDLSVYWYQQSLDQGLQFLIQYYNGEERAKGNILERFSAQQFPDLHSELNLSSLELGDSALYFCASSRDRAVGYGYTFGSGTRLTVV.

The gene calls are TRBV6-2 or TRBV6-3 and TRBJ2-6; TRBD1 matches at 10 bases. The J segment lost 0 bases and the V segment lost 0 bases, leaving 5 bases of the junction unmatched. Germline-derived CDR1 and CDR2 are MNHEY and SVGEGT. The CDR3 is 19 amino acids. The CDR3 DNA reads TGTGCCAGCAGTTACTCCGGGACAGGGGCCCTCTCTGGGGCCAACGTCCTGACTTTC. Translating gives CASSYSGTGALSGANVLTF.

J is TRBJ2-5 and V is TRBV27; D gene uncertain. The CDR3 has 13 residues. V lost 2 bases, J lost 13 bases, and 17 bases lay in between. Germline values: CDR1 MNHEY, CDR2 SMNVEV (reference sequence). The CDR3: CASSLVGVADWYF. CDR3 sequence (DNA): TGTGCCAGCAGTTTAGTTGGTGTGGCAGATTGGTACTTC.

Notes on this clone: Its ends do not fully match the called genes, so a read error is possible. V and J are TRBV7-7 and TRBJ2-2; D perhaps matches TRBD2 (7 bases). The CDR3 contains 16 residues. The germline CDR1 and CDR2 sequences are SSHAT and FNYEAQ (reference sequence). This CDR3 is CASSLEGGPNTGELFF. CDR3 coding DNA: TGTGCTAGCAGCTTAGAGGGGGGGCCGAACACCGGGGAGCTGTTTTTT.

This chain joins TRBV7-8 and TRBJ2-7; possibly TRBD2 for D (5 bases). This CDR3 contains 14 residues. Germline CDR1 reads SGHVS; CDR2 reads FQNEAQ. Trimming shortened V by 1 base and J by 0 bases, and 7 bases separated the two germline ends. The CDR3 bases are TGTGCCAGCAGCTTAGAGGCGGGCTCCTACGAGCAGTACTTC. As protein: CASSLEAGSYEQYF.

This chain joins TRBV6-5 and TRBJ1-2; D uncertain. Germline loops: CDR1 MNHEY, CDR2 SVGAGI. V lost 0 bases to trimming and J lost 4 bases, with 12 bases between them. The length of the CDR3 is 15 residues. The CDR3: CASSYSTATTYGYTF. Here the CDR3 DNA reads TGTGCCAGCAGTTACTCGACGGCTACGACCTATGGCTACACCTTC.

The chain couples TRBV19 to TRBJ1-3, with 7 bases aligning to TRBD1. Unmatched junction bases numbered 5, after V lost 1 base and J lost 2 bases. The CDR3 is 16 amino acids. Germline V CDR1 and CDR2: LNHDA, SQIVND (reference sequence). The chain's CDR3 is CASSIAPGGAGNTIYF. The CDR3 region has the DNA TGTGCCAGTAGTATAGCCCCAGGGGGGGCTGGAAACACCATATATTTT.